This T cell receptor (beta chain) appears in the sequencing data of a study of shared clonotypes between healthy human individuals. Germline V gives CDR1 MGHRA, CDR2 YSYEKL. The CDR3 consists of 17 residues. Trimming at V came to 6 bases and at J to 0 bases, leaving 10 bases not matched to a gene. This table comes from immunoSEQ multiplex PCR, and its TCRdb copy is limited to in-frame clones, with some not included. This table has over a million clones, approximately 98.5% appearing once. The specimen sequenced was naive CD4+ T cells sorted from blood. Specified subset: CD45RA+ positively selected. The source of this sequence is a man under 40 in good health. The chain employs TRBV4-1 and TRBJ2-2, with 7 bases fitting TRBD1. The CDR3 reads CASRRLHGTANTGELFF. CDR3 bases: TGCGCCAGCAGAAGGCTTCATGGGACAGCGAACACCGGGGAGCTGTTTTTT.